Presented here are 7 T cell receptor beta chains from one specimen sequenced in a study of early T cells in non-severe SARS-CoV-2 infection. TCRdb re-called the 5' RACE reads through MiXCR, storing one row per CDR3 protein. Of about 40,000 distinct CDR3 sequences detected, 6% to 9.5% appear once; the ten largest clones hold roughly 12%. This specimen consisted of whole blood, obtained at baseline. The receptors derive from an adult who was a healthcare worker with PCR-confirmed SARS-CoV-2 infection or an uninfected control (not recorded which).

The rearrangement uses TRBV20-1 and TRBJ1-1; a weak D match, TRBD1 (5 bases). This CDR3 has 13 amino acids. Germline V CDR1 and CDR2: DFQATT, SNEGSKA (reference sequence). The V and J ends lost 5 bases and 2 bases respectively, with 12 bases between them. The CDR3 reads CSAGRQSNTEAFF. In nucleotides, the CDR3 is TGCAGTGCTGGGAGACAGAGTAACACTGAAGCTTTCTTT.

This clonotype appeared many times. The chain links TRBV28 to TRBJ2-7, with D perhaps TRBD1 (5 bases). CDR1 is MDHEN and CDR2 is SYDVKM in the germline V gene. CDR3 length: 11 amino acids. V lost 5 bases to trimming and J lost 6 bases, with 8 bases between them. DNA for the CDR3: TGTGCCAGCAGTCCTCAGGGCGAGCAGTACTTC. Encoded protein: CASSPQGEQYF.

This clonotype was counted only a few times. The chain combines TRBV4-3 with TRBJ2-3; the D gene could be TRBD1 or TRBD2 (6 bases each). The CDR3 contains 15 residues. The V gene's germline CDR1 is LGHNA and CDR2 YSLEER. Trimming cost V 0 bases and J 4 bases, with 11 bases left between them. CDR3 loop: CASSQDIGGPDTQYF. The CDR3 bases are TGCGCCAGCAGCCAAGATATAGGGGGGCCAGATACGCAGTATTTT.

This clonotype was counted only a few times. V gene TRBV20-1 combines with J gene TRBJ2-1, with 12 bases identical to TRBD2. Losses at the gene ends were 0 bases for V and 7 bases for J; bases not matched to a gene: 13. This CDR3 contains 18 residues. Germline V gene sequence: CDR1 DFQATT, CDR2 SNEGSKA (reference sequence). The CDR3: CSARDQASGGALGNEQFF. CDR3 nucleotide sequence: TGCAGTGCTAGAGATCAGGCTAGCGGGGGGGCCTTGGGAAATGAGCAGTTCTTC.

This clonotype was observed many times. This rearrangement joins TRBV12-3 or TRBV12-4 to TRBJ2-2, with 8 bases aligning to TRBD1. The V segment lost 10 bases and the J segment 4 bases; nucleotides outside the gene matches: 8. The CDR3 runs to 14 residues. CDR3 region: CATTGQVLTGELFF. The CDR3 bases are TGTGCCACCACGGGACAGGTCCTCACCGGGGAGCTGTTTTTT.

This clonotype was seen only a few times. The V and J genes are TRBV24-1 and TRBJ2-5; no definite D call. Trimming took 3 bases from V and 0 from J, leaving 10 bases between them. The length of the CDR3 is 15 residues. CDR1 is KGHDR, CDR2 SFDVKD, per germline. Written as DNA, the CDR3 is TGTGCCACCAGTGATGGTAAGCTGTACCAAGAGACCCAGTACTTC. It encodes CATSDGKLYQETQYF.

The chain joins TRBV3-2 to TRBJ1-6. TRBV3-2 is deemed a pseudogene. The CDR3 covers 18 residues. For the CDR3, the DNA is TGTGCCAGCAGCCAAGATCTTGGAATAAAAGGGTATAATTCACCCCTCCACTTT. Encoded protein: CASSQDLGIKGYNSPLHF.